This passage covers 24 T cell receptor beta chains from one sample sequenced in a study of identical twins. TCRdb re-analysed the 5' RACE reads in MiXCR, keeping a single row per CDR3 protein. The sample has roughly 570,000 distinct CDR3 sequences, 9% to 10% seen once. This sample also appeared in a second study, on yellow fever vaccine responses in identical twins.

Material for sequencing was PBMCs. The receptors derive from a woman aged 18-35 years in good health.

This clonotype was seen many times. This chain uses TRBV27 with TRBJ2-7; 10 nucleotides agree with TRBD1. The V and J ends lost 5 bases and 3 bases, in that order; junction bases with no gene match: 7. In germline, CDR1 is MNHEY, CDR2 SMNVEV (reference sequence). The CDR3 has 15 residues. The DNA for the CDR3 is TGTGCCAGCAGTGCCTTAGGACAGGGGGTCTACGAGCAGTACTTC. Amino acid sequence: CASSALGQGVYEQYF.

The count of this clonotype is one. CDR3 amino acids: CATSDLVDEQFF. In DNA form, the CDR3 reads TGTGCCACCAGTGATTTAGTGGATGAGCAGTTCTTC. The chain couples TRBV24-1 to TRBJ2-1; D is uncertain. This CDR3 has 12 residues. In germline, CDR1 is KGHDR, CDR2 SFDVKD. Trimming took 1 base from V and 8 from J, leaving 5 bases between them.

This sequence joins TRBV6-1 and TRBJ2-6; a weak D match, TRBD2 (6 bases). The CDR3 is made up of 15 amino acids. Germline CDR1 reads MNHNS; CDR2 reads SASEGT. The V gene lost 7 bases and the J gene lost 0 bases, with 10 bases spanning the gap. Written as DNA, the CDR3 is TGTGCCAGCACTGAGGGAGGCTCTGGGGCCAACGTCCTGACTTTC. Its translation: CASTEGGSGANVLTF.

This clonotype showed up just a few times. J is TRBJ2-5 and V is TRBV9; 8 bases fit TRBD2. The V and J ends lost 3 bases and 5 bases, in that order; junction bases with no gene match: 6. Germline loops: CDR1 SGDLS, CDR2 YYNGEE. CDR3 length: 14 residues. CDR3: CASSGGSGTETQYF. CDR3 coding DNA: TGTGCCAGCAGCGGTGGTAGCGGGACGGAGACCCAGTACTTC.

The chain uses TRBV29-1 and TRBJ2-6; the D gene is possibly TRBD1 (5 bases). Germline V gives CDR1 SQVTM, CDR2 ANQGSEA. The V gene lost 6 bases and the J gene lost 4 bases, with 7 bases spanning the gap. The CDR3 length is 12 residues. CDR3 bases: TGCAGCGTCCAGGGAGGGGCCAACGTCCTGACTTTC. The encoded protein is CSVQGGANVLTF.

This clonotype was observed at least ten times. The genes are TRBV9 and TRBJ2-1; the D is unclear. The CDR3 spans 15 residues. V was clipped by 0 bases and J by 6 bases, with 13 bases between them. The germline V gene encodes CDR1 SGDLS and CDR2 YYNGEE. In DNA form, the CDR3 reads TGTGCCAGCAGCGTAGAAGGGCGCCAACCCAATGAGCAGTTCTTC. Protein sequence: CASSVEGRQPNEQFF.

This clonotype was seen many times. The chain uses TRBV6-2 or TRBV6-3 and TRBJ2-1, with D tentatively TRBD2 (6 bases). The germline V and J ends were trimmed by 5 bases and 10 bases, with 21 bases remaining between them. This CDR3 is built from 15 residues. The germline V gene has CDR1 MNHEY and CDR2 SVGEGT. This CDR3 reads CASSLVAGTWGEQFF. CDR3 DNA sequence: TGTGCCAGCAGTCTGGTCGCAGGGACTTGGGGAGAGCAGTTCTTC.

This clonotype was detected many times. The chain couples TRBV3-1 to TRBJ2-5, with D possibly called TRBD1 or TRBD2 (5 bases each). The CDR3 has 14 amino acids. Trimming removed 0 bases at V and 7 bases at J, with 12 bases between. Germline-derived CDR1 and CDR2 are LGHDT and YNNKEL (reference sequence). The CDR3 DNA reads as TGTGCCAGCAGCCAAGATTGGGGACCCGGGACCCAGTACTTC. Protein: CASSQDWGPGTQYF.

This clonotype was recorded at least ten times. The rearrangement links TRBV29-1 to TRBJ2-1; 8 positions agree with TRBD2. Trimming removed 6 bases from V and 8 bases from J; junction bases left unmatched: 21. The germline CDR1 and CDR2 sequences are SQVTM and ANQGSEA. The CDR3 is made up of 17 amino acids. The CDR3 region is CSVGFGTGGPVGDEQFF. The CDR3 DNA reads as TGCAGCGTAGGGTTTGGGACGGGAGGGCCAGTAGGCGATGAGCAGTTCTTC.

This clonotype was seen ten or more times. In nucleotides, the CDR3 is TGCGCCAGCAGCCAAGAAACCGGGGGACCCGGGGAGCTGTTTTTT. Translating it yields CASSQETGGPGELFF. J is TRBJ2-2 and V is TRBV4-3; a weak D match, TRBD2 (6 bases). In germline, CDR1 is LGHNA, CDR2 YSLEER. Between the trimmed V and J ends, which lost 0 bases and 6 bases, there was a span of 11 bases. CDR3 size: 15 residues.

This clonotype has just a few counts. V usage is TRBV6-2 or TRBV6-3 and J usage is TRBJ2-3; 12 bases are a match to TRBD1. The CDR3 consists of 18 residues. Germline lookup yields CDR1 MNHEY and CDR2 SVGEGT. V lost 5 bases and J lost 1; bases outside the gene matches: 10. Here the CDR3 reads CASSRIPRDRGRTDTQYF. In DNA form, the CDR3 reads TGTGCCAGCAGTCGGATCCCCCGGGACAGGGGGCGCACAGATACGCAGTATTTT.

This clonotype came up many times. J is TRBJ1-5 and V is TRBV7-8, with D possibly being TRBD1 (5 bases). Germline CDR1 SGHVS, CDR2 FQNEAQ. Trimming cost V 2 bases and J 5 bases, with 13 bases left between them. This CDR3 spans 15 amino acids. In nucleotides, the CDR3 is TGTGCCAGCAGCTTAAATCAGGGTCTGGATCAGCCCCAGCATTTT. As protein: CASSLNQGLDQPQHF.

The chain links TRBV7-9 to TRBJ2-2; D gene unclear. In germline, CDR1 is SEHNR, CDR2 FQNEAQ (reference sequence). This CDR3 contains 15 residues. Trimming cost V 5 bases and J 1 base, with 11 bases left between them. The CDR3 protein is CASSPTDKNTGELFF. The CDR3 DNA reads TGTGCCAGCAGCCCCACCGACAAGAACACCGGGGAGCTGTTTTTT.

This clonotype has ten or more counts. This chain links TRBV12-3 or TRBV12-4 with TRBJ2-3, with 8 bases that match TRBD2. The CDR3 runs to 16 residues. The J segment lost 0 bases and the V segment lost 3 bases, leaving 5 bases of the junction unmatched. CDR3 amino acids: CASSFQRGSSTDTQYF. The CDR3 nucleotides read TGTGCCAGCAGTTTCCAGCGGGGGTCTAGCACAGATACGCAGTATTTT.

This clonotype was seen repeatedly, ten times or more. The chain has TRBV29-1 and TRBJ2-5; no clear D. CDR3 length: 12 residues. The V gene's germline CDR1 is SQVTM and CDR2 ANQGSEA. V lost 4 bases, J lost 1 base, and 7 bases lay in between. The CDR3 nucleotides are TGCAGCGTTGCTTACAGCCAAGAGACCCAGTACTTC. It is translated as CSVAYSQETQYF.

This clonotype has just a few counts. The chain couples TRBV11-2 to TRBJ2-1, with 11 bases lining up with TRBD2. The CDR3 loop spans 15 amino acids. CDR1 is SGHAT, CDR2 FQNNGV, per germline. J lost 7 bases, V lost 1 base, and 3 bases had no gene match. CDR3 loop: CASSLVAGGQNEQFF. CDR3 in DNA: TGTGCCAGCAGCTTAGTAGCGGGGGGGCAGAATGAGCAGTTCTTC.

V gene TRBV12-3 or TRBV12-4 combines with J gene TRBJ2-1; 13 nucleotides align to TRBD2. V dropped 8 bases and J dropped 8; count of bases not matched to a gene: 6. This CDR3 region has 14 residues. CDR3 in DNA: TGTGCCAGCGTCGGGACTAGCGGGGTGTATGAGCAGTTCTTC. Protein sequence: CASVGTSGVYEQFF.

The chain couples TRBV4-1 to TRBJ2-7; D perhaps matches TRBD1 (5 bases). From germline, CDR1 is MGHRA and CDR2 YSYEKL. Trimming took off 1 base at V and 0 bases at J, with 13 bases between the two ends. The CDR3 is made up of 16 amino acids. The CDR3 nucleotides are TGCGCCAGCAGCCAAGTCCGGACACCGTTCTCCTACGAGCAGTACTTC. It encodes CASSQVRTPFSYEQYF.

V is TRBV4-3 and J is TRBJ2-1; 10 bases agree with TRBD1. Germline CDR1 and CDR2: LGHNA and YSLEER. The CDR3 totals 16 residues. Trimming took 5 bases from V and 7 from J; bases not matched to a gene: 11. For the CDR3, the DNA is TGCGCCAGCAGCATCTTTTCTGGGACAGGGGAGAATGAGCAGTTCTTC. Its protein product is CASSIFSGTGENEQFF.

This clonotype was found a few times. V is TRBV7-9 and J is TRBJ2-3; 9 bases line up with TRBD2. CDR1 SEHNR and CDR2 FQNEAQ come from the germline V gene (reference sequence). The CDR3 runs 17 residues. The ends lost 2 bases at V and 2 bases at J; junction bases unmatched: 8. CDR3 sequence: CASSLTWTSEATDTQYF. CDR3 DNA sequence: TGTGCCAGCAGCTTAACTTGGACTAGCGAGGCCACAGATACGCAGTATTTT.

The chain joins TRBV2 to TRBJ2-5; unclear D gene. V gave up 7 bases and J gave up 1 base, with 7 bases separating them. Germline V gene sequence: CDR1 SNHLY, CDR2 FYNNEI. This CDR3 has 12 residues. The CDR3 loop is CASIRVQETQYF. The DNA of the CDR3 is TGTGCCAGCATACGGGTCCAAGAGACCCAGTACTTC.

This clonotype was detected a few times. Here the CDR3 reads CASSLAGKVWETQYF. In nucleotides, the CDR3 is TGTGCCAGCAGTTTAGCGGGAAAGGTGTGGGAGACCCAGTACTTC. The chain recombines TRBV6-5 with TRBJ2-5, with TRBD2 matching 8 bases. The CDR3 consists of 15 residues. J was trimmed by 5 bases and V by 4 bases; bases with no gene match: 9. Germline V CDR1 and CDR2: MNHEY, SVGAGI.

The chain recombines TRBV28 with TRBJ2-3; D remains unclear. CDR1 is MDHEN, CDR2 SYDVKM, per germline. The CDR3 sequence is 11 residues long. Trimming took 4 bases from V and 11 from J, leaving 10 bases between them. CDR3 coding DNA: TGTGCCAGCAGTTCCGAGATAGAGCAGTATTTT. It encodes CASSSEIEQYF.

Only a few counts were recorded for this clonotype. The chain carries TRBV7-9 and TRBJ1-4; 9 bases map to TRBD1. The CDR3 spans 17 residues. V gave up 5 bases and J gave up 6 bases; unmatched junction bases: 13. Germline V lookup: CDR1 SEHNR, CDR2 FQNEAQ (reference sequence). Written as DNA, the CDR3 is TGTGCCAGCAGCCCCCAGAACAGGGGGCAGAGGGATGAAAAACTGTTTTTT. This sequence encodes CASSPQNRGQRDEKLFF.